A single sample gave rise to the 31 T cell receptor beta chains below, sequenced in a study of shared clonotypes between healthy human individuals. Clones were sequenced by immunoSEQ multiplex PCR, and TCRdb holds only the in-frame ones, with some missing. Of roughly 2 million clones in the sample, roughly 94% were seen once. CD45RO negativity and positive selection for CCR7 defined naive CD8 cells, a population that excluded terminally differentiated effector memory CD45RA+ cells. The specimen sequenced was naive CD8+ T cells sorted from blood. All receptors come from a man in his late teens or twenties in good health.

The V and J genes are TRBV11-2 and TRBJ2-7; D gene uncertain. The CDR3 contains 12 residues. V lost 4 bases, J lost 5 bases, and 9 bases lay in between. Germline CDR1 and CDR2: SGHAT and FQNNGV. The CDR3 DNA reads TGTGCCAGCAGCTACCATTCCGACGAGCAGTACTTC. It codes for CASSYHSDEQYF. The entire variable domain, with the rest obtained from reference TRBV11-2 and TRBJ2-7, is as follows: EAGVAQSPRYKIIEKRQSVAFWCNPISGHATLYWYQQILGQGPKLLIQFQNNGVVDDSQLPKDRFSAERLKGVDSTLKIQPAKLEDSAVYLCASSYHSDEQYFGPGTRLTVT.

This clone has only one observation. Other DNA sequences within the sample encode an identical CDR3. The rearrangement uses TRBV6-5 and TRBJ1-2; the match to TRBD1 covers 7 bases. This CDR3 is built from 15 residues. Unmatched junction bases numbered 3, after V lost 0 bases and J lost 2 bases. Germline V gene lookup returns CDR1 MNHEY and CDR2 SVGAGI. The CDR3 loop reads CASSYSAGGNYGYTF. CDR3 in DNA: TGTGCCAGCAGTTACTCGGCAGGGGGGAACTATGGCTACACCTTC.

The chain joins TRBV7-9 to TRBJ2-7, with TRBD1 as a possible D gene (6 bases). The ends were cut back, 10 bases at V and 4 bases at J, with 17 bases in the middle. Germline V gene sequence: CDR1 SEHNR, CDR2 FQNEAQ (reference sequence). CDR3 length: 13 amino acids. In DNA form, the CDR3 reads TGTGCCATCTCCCGGACAGAAGAGTACGAGCAGTACTTC. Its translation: CAISRTEEYEQYF.

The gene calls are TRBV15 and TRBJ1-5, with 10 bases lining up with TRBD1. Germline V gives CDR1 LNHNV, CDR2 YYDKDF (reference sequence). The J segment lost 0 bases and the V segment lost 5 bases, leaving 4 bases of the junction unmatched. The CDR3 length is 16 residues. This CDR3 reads CATSGTGEYSNQPQHF. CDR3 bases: TGTGCCACCAGCGGGACAGGGGAGTATAGCAATCAGCCCCAGCATTTT.

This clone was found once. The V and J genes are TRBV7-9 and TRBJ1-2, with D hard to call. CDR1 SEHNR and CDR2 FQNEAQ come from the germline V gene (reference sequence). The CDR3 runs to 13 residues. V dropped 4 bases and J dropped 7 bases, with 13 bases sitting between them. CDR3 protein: CASSYGSGGGYTF. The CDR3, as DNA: TGTGCCAGCAGCTATGGATCCGGCGGTGGCTACACCTTC.

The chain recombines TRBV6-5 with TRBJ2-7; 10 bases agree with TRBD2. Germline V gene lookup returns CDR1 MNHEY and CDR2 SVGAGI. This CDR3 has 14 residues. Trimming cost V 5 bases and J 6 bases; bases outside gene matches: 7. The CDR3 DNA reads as TGTGCCAGCAGTCCCTACCTAGCGGGAGTCGAGCAGTACTTC. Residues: CASSPYLAGVEQYF.

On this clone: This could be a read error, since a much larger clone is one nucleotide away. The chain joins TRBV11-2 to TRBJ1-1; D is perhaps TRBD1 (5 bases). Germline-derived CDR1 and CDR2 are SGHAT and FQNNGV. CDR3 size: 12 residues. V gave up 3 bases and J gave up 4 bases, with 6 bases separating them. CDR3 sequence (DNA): TGTGCCAGCAGCTTTGGGGGCACTGAAGCTTTCTTT. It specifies CASSFGGTEAFF.

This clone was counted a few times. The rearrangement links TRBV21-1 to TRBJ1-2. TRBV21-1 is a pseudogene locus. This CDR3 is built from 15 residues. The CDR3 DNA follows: TGTGCCAGCAGCTCCTTCATGAGAGGGTCCTATGGCTACACCTTC. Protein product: CASSSFMRGSYGYTF.

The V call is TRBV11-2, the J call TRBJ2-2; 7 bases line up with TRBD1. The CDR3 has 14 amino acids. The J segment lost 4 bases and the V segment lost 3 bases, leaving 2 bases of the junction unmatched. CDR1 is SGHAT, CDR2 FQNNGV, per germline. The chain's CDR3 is CASSLGQSTGELFF. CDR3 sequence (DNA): TGTGCCAGCAGCTTGGGACAGTCCACCGGGGAGCTGTTTTTT.

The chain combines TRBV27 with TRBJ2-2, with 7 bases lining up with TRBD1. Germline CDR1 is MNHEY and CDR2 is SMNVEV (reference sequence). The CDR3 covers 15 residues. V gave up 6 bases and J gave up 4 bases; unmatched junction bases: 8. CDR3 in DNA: TGTGCCAGCAGAATACAGGGGTTTGGCACCGGGGAGCTGTTTTTT. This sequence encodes CASRIQGFGTGELFF.

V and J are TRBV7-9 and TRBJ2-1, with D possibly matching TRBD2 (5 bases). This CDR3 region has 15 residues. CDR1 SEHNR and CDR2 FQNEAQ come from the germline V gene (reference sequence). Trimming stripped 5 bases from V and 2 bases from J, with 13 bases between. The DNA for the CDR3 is TGTGCCAGCAGCCGGGTGGAGGAAACCTACAATGAGCAGTTCTTC. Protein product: CASSRVEETYNEQFF.

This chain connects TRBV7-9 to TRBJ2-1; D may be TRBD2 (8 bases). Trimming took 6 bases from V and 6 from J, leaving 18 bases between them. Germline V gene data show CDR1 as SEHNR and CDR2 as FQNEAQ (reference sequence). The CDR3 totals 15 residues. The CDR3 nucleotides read TGTGCCAGCAGTCACAGGGGACTAGACCCCAATGAGCAGTTCTTC. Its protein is CASSHRGLDPNEQFF.

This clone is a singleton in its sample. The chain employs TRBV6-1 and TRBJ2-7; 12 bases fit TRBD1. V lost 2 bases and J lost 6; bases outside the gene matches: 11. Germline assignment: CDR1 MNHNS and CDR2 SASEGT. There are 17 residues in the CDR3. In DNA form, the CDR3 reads TGTGCCAGCAGTGAATTAAGGCGGGACAGGGGGCTCGGCGAGCAGTACTTC. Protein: CASSELRRDRGLGEQYF.

The CDR3 nucleotides are TGCGCCAGCAGCCAACGACAGCTCCAAGAGACCCAGTACTTC. This gives the protein CASSQRQLQETQYF. The chain couples TRBV4-1 to TRBJ2-5, with D possibly matching TRBD1 (5 bases). Germline V gene lookup returns CDR1 MGHRA and CDR2 YSYEKL. There are 14 residues in the CDR3. The V end was cut by 2 bases, the J end by 1 base, with 8 bases between.

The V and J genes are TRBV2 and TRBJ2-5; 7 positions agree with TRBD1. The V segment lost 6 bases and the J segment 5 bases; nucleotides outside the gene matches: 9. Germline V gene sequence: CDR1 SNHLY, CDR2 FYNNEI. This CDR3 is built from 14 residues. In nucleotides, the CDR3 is TGTGCCAGCAGGAGGGACAGAGGGTGGGAGACCCAGTACTTC. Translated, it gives CASRRDRGWETQYF.

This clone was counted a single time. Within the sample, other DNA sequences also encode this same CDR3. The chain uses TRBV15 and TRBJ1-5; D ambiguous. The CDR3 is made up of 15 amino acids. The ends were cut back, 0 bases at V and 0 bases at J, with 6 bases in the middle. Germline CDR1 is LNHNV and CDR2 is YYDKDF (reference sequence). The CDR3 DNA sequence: TGTGCCACCAGCAGAGATCTTGGTAGCAATCAGCCCCAGCATTTT. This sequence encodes CATSRDLGSNQPQHF.

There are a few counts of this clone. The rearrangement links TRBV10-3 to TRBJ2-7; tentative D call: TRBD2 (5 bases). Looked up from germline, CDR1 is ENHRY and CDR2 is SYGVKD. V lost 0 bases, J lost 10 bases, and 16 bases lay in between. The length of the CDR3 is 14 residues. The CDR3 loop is CAISESRAERVQYF. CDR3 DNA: TGTGCCATCAGTGAGTCGAGGGCAGAGAGGGTCCAGTACTTC.

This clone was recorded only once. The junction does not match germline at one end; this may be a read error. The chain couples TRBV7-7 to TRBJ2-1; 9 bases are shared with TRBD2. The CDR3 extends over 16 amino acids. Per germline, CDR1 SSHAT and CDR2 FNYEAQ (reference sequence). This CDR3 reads CASSLSAGGRFNEQFF. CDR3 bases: TGTGCTAGCAGCTTATCGGCGGGAGGGAGGTTCAATGAGCAGTTCTTC.

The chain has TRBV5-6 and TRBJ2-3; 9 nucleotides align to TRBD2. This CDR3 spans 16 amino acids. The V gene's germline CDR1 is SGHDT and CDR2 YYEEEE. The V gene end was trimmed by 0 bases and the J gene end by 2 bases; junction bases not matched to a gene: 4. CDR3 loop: CASSLALAGITDTQYF. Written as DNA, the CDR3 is TGTGCCAGCAGCTTGGCCCTAGCGGGGATCACAGATACGCAGTATTTT.

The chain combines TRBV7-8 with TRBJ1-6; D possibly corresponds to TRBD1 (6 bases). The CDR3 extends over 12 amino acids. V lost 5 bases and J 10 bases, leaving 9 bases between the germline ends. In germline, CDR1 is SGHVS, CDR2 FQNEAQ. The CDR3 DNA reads TGTGCCAGCAGCCCCGGGGGCTCACCCCTCCACTTT. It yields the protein CASSPGGSPLHF.

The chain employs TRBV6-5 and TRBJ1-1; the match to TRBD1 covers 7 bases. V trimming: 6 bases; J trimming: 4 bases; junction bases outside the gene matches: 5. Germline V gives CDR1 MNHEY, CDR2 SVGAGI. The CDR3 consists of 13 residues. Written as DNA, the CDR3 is TGTGCCAGCAGGTCTGACAGGGCCACTGAAGCTTTCTTT. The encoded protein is CASRSDRATEAFF.

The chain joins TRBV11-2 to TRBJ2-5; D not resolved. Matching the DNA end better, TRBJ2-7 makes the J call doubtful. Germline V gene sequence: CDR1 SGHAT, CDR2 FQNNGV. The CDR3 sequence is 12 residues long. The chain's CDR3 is CASSLGIYEQYF. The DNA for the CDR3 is TGTGCCAGCAGCTTAGGGATTTACGAGCAGTACTTC.

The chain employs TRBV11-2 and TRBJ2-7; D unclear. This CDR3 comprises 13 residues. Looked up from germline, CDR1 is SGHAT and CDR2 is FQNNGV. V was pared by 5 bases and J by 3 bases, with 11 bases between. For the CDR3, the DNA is TGTGCCAGCAGCCCTACGGAGTTCTACGAGCAGTACTTC. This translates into CASSPTEFYEQYF.

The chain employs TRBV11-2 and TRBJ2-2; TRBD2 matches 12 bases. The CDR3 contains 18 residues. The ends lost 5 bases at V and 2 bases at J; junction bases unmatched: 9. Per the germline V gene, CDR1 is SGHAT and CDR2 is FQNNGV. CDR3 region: CASSLRLAGEENTGELFF. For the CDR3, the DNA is TGTGCCAGCAGCCTAAGACTAGCGGGAGAAGAAAACACCGGGGAGCTGTTTTTT.

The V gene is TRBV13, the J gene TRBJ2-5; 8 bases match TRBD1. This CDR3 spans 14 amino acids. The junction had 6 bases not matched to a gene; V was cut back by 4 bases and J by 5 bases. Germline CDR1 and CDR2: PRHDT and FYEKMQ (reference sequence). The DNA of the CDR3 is TGTGCCAGCAGCTCCCCGGGACAGGAGGAGACCCAGTACTTC. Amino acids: CASSSPGQEETQYF.

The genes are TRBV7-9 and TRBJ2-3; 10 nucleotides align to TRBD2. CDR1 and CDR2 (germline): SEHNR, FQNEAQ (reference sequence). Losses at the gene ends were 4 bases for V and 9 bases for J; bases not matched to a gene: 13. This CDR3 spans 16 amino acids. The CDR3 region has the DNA TGTGCCAGCAGCTCCTCTAGCGGGGGAACCTCAAACACGCAGTATTTT. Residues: CASSSSSGGTSNTQYF.

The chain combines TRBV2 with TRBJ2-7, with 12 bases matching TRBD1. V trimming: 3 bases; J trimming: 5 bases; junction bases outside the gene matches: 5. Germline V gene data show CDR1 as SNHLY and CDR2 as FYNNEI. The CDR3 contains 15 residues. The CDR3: CASSDAGTGGNEQYF. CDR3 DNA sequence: TGTGCCAGCAGTGATGCCGGGACAGGGGGCAACGAGCAGTACTTC.

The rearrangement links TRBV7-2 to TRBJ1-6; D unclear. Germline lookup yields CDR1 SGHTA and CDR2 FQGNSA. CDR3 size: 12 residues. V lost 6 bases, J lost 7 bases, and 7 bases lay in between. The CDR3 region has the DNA TGTGCCAGCAGACAGATGAATTCACCCCTCCACTTT. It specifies CASRQMNSPLHF.

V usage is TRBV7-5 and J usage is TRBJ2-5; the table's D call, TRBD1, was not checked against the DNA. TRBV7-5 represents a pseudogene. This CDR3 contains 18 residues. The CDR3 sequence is CARSLEWRTGGSRETQYF. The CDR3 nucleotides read TGTGCCAGAAGCTTAGAGTGGAGGACAGGGGGCTCTCGAGAGACCCAGTACTTC.

CDR3 sequence (DNA): TGTGCCAGCAGTTTATCTGGACAGACACAAGAGACCCAGTACTTC. As protein: CASSLSGQTQETQYF. This chain connects TRBV6-5 to TRBJ2-5; possibly TRBD1 for D (6 bases). CDR1 and CDR2 from the germline V gene are MNHEY and SVGAGI. Trimming took off 4 bases at V and 2 bases at J, with 14 bases between the two ends. The CDR3 has 15 amino acids.

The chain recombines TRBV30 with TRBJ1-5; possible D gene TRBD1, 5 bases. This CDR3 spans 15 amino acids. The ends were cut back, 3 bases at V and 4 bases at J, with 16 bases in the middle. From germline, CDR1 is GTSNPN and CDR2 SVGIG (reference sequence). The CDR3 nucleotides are TGTGCCTGGAGCCTAGGGACGGGTGGGAATCAGCCCCAGCATTTT. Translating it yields CAWSLGTGGNQPQHF.